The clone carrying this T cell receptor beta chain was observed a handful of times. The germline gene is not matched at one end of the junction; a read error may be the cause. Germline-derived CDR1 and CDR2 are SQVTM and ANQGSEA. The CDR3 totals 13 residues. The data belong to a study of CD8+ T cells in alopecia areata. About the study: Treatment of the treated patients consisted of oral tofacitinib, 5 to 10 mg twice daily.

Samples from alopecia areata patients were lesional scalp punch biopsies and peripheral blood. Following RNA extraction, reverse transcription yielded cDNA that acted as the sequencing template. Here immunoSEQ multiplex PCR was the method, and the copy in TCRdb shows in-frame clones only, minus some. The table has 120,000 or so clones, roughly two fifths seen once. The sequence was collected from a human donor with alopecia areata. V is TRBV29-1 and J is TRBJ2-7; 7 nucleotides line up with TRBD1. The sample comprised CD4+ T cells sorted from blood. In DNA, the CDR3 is TGCAGCGTAGTACAGGGGCTCTCCAACGAGCAGTACTTC. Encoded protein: CSVVQGLSNEQYF.